These T cell receptor beta chains were read from a single sample in a study of blood T cell repertoires in COVID-19. Sequenced by immunoSEQ multiplex PCR; TCRdb stores in-frame clones only, minus some. Of approximately 300,000 clones in the sample, around 86% are singletons; the top ten hold less than 11%. The material sequenced was PBMCs or T cells enriched from blood (not recorded which). The receptors here all came from a woman aged 18-29 years who had recovered from COVID-19. CDR3s include the opening cysteine and the closing phenylalanine or tryptophan. Fields, in order: clone size, V gene, J gene, D gene, CDR3 DNA, CDR3 protein. The D gene is left open where the match is weak. Clone size is given for some rows only: seen once, a few or many times, or a class if the clone is expanded.

-	TRBV9	TRBJ1-6	TRBD1	TGTGCCAGCAGCGTATTAAGGGACAGGGGAGTTAATTCACCCCTCCACTTT	CASSVLRDRGVNSPLHF
-	TRBV19	TRBJ2-1	TRBD2	TGTGCCAGTACCTCAGCGGGAAATGAGCAGTTCTTC	CASTSAGNEQFF
-	TRBV27	TRBJ1-3	-	TGTGCCAGCAGTTTCTCTAGCTCTGGAAACACCATATATTTT	CASSFSSSGNTIYF
few	TRBV7-9	TRBJ1-1	-	TGTGCCAGCAGCTTAGAGACTACTGAAGCTTTCTTT	CASSLETTEAFF
-	TRBV15	TRBJ1-2	-	TGTGCCACCAGCAGAGATTCGGGGTATGGCTACACCTTC	CATSRDSGYGYTF
-	TRBV5-1	TRBJ1-2	TRBD1	TGCGCCAGCGGAGAAACAGGGGGTAAAGGCTATGGCTACACCTTC	CASGETGGKGYGYTF
few	TRBV5-8	TRBJ2-1	-	TGTGCCAGCAGCCCAGGACTAAGGGGATACAATGAGCAGTTCTTC	CASSPGLRGYNEQFF
-	TRBV15	TRBJ2-3	TRBD2	TGTGCCACCAGCAGAGAGGGGACTAGCGGTTACACAGATACGCAGTATTTT	CATSREGTSGYTDTQYF
-	TRBV7-9	TRBJ1-2	TRBD1	TGTGCCAGCAGCTCCTACAGGGGGTATGACTATGGCTACACCTTC	CASSSYRGYDYGYTF
-	TRBV2	TRBJ1-3	-	TGTGCCAGCAGTGAAAACGCGCCCTCTGGAAACACCATATATTTT	CASSENAPSGNTIYF
-	TRBV5-6	TRBJ1-1	-	TGTGCCAGCATCCTACAAGGGGACACTGAAGCTTTCTTT	CASILQGDTEAFF
-	TRBV27	TRBJ2-1	-	TGTGCCAGCAGTCCCCGCTCCTACAATGAGCAGTTCTTC	CASSPRSYNEQFF
once	TRBV7-9	TRBJ2-3	-	TGTGCCAGCAGCTTAAGGTGGGAGGCCTTAGACACAGATACGCAGTATTTT	CASSLRWEALDTDTQYF
-	TRBV5-5	TRBJ2-7	TRBD1	TGTGCCAGCAGCACGGGACAGGGGGGCTACGAGCAGTACTTC	CASSTGQGGYEQYF
-	TRBV11-2	TRBJ2-7	TRBD1	TGTGCCAGCACCCCCGGGACAGGGGCCTACGAGCAGTACTTC	CASTPGTGAYEQYF
-	TRBV27	TRBJ2-1	TRBD2	TGTGCCAGCAGTCGACTAGCAGGCACGCAGGAGCAGTTCTTC	CASSRLAGTQEQFF
-	TRBV2	TRBJ1-1	-	TGTGCCAGCAGCATAGTAGGAGGTCCCGCACTCGAAGCTTTCTTT	CASSIVGGPALEAFF
-	TRBV3-1/TRBV3-2	TRBJ2-2	TRBD2	TGTGCCAGCAGCCAACTAGCGGGGGGAACCGGGGAGCTGTTTTTT	CASSQLAGGTGELFF
-	TRBV5-1	TRBJ1-1	TRBD1	TGCGCCAGCAGCAACTCCGGGACAGTCACTGAAGCTTTCTTT	CASSNSGTVTEAFF
-	TRBV10-3	TRBJ1-1	-	TGTGCCATCAGTGAGAATGGAGGGGCTGAAGCTTTCTTT	CAISENGGAEAFF
few	TRBV4-1	TRBJ1-1	-	TGCGCCACCTCAGGGGTGAACACTGAAGCTTTCTTT	CATSGVNTEAFF
-	TRBV3-1/TRBV3-2	TRBJ2-2	-	TGTGCCAGCAGCCAAGGCGCCGGTACCGGGGAGCTGTTTTTT	CASSQGAGTGELFF
-	TRBV7-8	TRBJ2-7	-	TGTGCCAGCAGCTTAGAGTCGGGCTACGAGCAGTACTTC	CASSLESGYEQYF
-	TRBV7-9	TRBJ2-5	-	TGTGCCAGCACCCCGGAGGGGAGCCAAGAGACCCAGTACTTC	CASTPEGSQETQYF
-	TRBV3-1/TRBV3-2	TRBJ2-7	TRBD1	TGTGCCAGCAGTTCTGGGACAGTCGGGATAGGGTACGAGCAGTACTTC	CASSSGTVGIGYEQYF
-	TRBV12-5	TRBJ2-5	TRBD2	TGTGCTAGTGGCGGGACTAGCGGGGGGGTACGGGAGACCCAGTACTTC	CASGGTSGGVRETQYF
few	TRBV3-1/TRBV3-2	TRBJ2-4	-	TGTGCCAGCAGCCGAAAGGGGAACATTCAGTACTTC	CASSRKGNIQYF
-	TRBV9	TRBJ1-4	TRBD1	TGTGCCAGCAGCGTAGCTGGGACAGCTGAAAAACTGTTTTTT	CASSVAGTAEKLFF
-	TRBV7-9	TRBJ2-7	-	TGTGCCAGCAGCTTAGCCGACAGCTACGAGCAGTACTTC	CASSLADSYEQYF
-	TRBV9	TRBJ2-1	-	TGTGCCAGCAGCGCCCAGGGGGGAAATGAGCAGTTCTTC	CASSAQGGNEQFF
few	TRBV19	TRBJ1-1	-	TGTGCCAGTAGTTCACCGGACACTGAAGCTTTCTTT	CASSSPDTEAFF
-	TRBV9	TRBJ1-2	TRBD1	TGTGCCAGCAGCGTGACAGGGGGTCGGTACTATGGCTACACCTTC	CASSVTGGRYYGYTF
-	TRBV28	TRBJ2-7	-	TGTGCCAGCAGTTTAACTCGCGCCACGTACTTC	CASSLTRATYF
-	TRBV7-3	TRBJ1-1	TRBD1	TGTGCCAGCAGCCCGGGGACAGGGCTAGGTGAAGCTTTCTTT	CASSPGTGLGEAFF
-	TRBV7-8	TRBJ1-4	TRBD1	TGTGCCAGCAGCTCTACACAGGGGGCTAATGAAAAACTGTTTTTT	CASSSTQGANEKLFF
-	TRBV19	TRBJ1-1	-	TGTGCCAGTATTAGAGGGTCAGGCGGTGCGGCTGAAGCTTTCTTT	CASIRGSGGAAEAFF
-	TRBV7-9	TRBJ2-1	TRBD2	TGTGCCAGCAGCTCCCAGACTAGCGGTGGCCTTAATGAGCAGTTCTTC	CASSSQTSGGLNEQFF
-	TRBV20-1	TRBJ1-2	-	TGCAGTGCCGGGAGGTATGGCTACACCTTC	CSAGRYGYTF
once	TRBV5-1	TRBJ2-3	-	TGCGCCAGCAGCCCCTTGGGCAGGGAAGATACGCAGTATTTT	CASSPLGREDTQYF
-	TRBV18	TRBJ1-3	-	TGTGCCAGCTCATCGACACGCTCTGGAAACACCATATATTTT	CASSSTRSGNTIYF
-	TRBV27	TRBJ1-3	-	TGTGCCAGCGGCATCACCGGGGACACCATATATTTT	CASGITGDTIYF
-	TRBV9	TRBJ1-1	-	TGTGCCAGCAGCGTAGGGGAGGGGGAGCTTTATGGTGCTTTCTTT	CASSVGEGELYGAFF
-	TRBV28	TRBJ2-3	-	TGTGCCAGCAGTTTATTACAGGGTCCGCAGTATTTT	CASSLLQGPQYF
-	TRBV5-1	TRBJ1-1	-	TGCGCCAGCACCCAGAGTCACAGGGCGGCGGGGGCTGAAGCTTTCTTT	CASTQSHRAAGAEAFF
-	TRBV27	TRBJ2-1	TRBD2	TGTGCCAGCAGTCTTGGGACTAGCGACATAAGGTTCTTC	CASSLGTSDIRFF
-	TRBV29-1	TRBJ1-3	-	TGCAGCGTTGCCTCACAGGGACCTGGAAACACCATATATTTT	CSVASQGPGNTIYF
-	TRBV4-1	TRBJ1-6	TRBD1	TGCGCCAGCAGCCAAGACTCCAGGGGGCGCATTTCACCCCTCCACTTT	CASSQDSRGRISPLHF
-	TRBV1	TRBJ1-2	-	TGCACCAGCAGCCAAGATACAGGGAATAGTGGCTACACCTTC	CTSSQDTGNSGYTF
-	TRBV5-1	TRBJ2-5	TRBD2	TGCGCCAGCGCCACCCCAGCGGGAGAGGAGACCCAGTACTTC	CASATPAGEETQYF
-	TRBV30	TRBJ2-2	-	TGTGCCTGGAGTTCTGTAGCGTACGATGGGAACACCGGGGAGCTGTTTTTT	CAWSSVAYDGNTGELFF
-	TRBV27	TRBJ1-6	-	TGTGCCAGCAGTGGCGAGACGGGGAGCTCCTATAATTCACCCCTCCACTTT	CASSGETGSSYNSPLHF
-	TRBV7-8	TRBJ2-5	-	TGTGCCAGCAGCTTACTCATGGGGGGTGATAAAGAGACCCAGTACTTC	CASSLLMGGDKETQYF
-	TRBV7-8	TRBJ2-7	TRBD1	TGTGCCAGCAGCTTAGACCGGGACAGGGAAGCCTACGAGCAGTACTTC	CASSLDRDREAYEQYF
-	TRBV5-1	TRBJ2-2	TRBD2	TGCGCCAGCAGCGGGGGACTAGCGGGAGAGTTAATTCTGGGCACCGGGGAGCTGTTTTTT	CASSGGLAGELILGTGELFF
-	TRBV2	TRBJ1-4	-	TGTGCCAGCAGTGAAGCGCTGGGCAGGAATGAAAAACTGTTTTTT	CASSEALGRNEKLFF